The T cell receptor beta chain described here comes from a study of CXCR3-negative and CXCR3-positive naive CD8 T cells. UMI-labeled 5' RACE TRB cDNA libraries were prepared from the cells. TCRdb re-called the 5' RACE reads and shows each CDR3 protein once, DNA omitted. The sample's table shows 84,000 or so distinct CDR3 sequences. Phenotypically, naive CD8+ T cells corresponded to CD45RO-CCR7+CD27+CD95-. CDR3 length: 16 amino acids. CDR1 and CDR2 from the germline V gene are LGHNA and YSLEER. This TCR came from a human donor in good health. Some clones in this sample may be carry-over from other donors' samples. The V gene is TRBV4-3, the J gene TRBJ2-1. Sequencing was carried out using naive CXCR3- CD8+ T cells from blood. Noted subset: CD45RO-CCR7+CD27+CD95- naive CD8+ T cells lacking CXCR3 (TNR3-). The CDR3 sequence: CASSQDLDSSYNEQFF.